This is a list of T cell receptor beta chains from one sample in a study of shared clonotypes between healthy human individuals. Sequencing was performed with immunoSEQ multiplex PCR; in TCRdb, only in-frame clones are kept and a portion is missing. The sample gives about 700,000 clones, 74% of which show up once; 1.5% to 2% is in the top ten. Sample: memory CD4+ T cells sorted from blood. These receptors were collected from a woman aged 25-40 years in good health. Each CDR3 is given with its conserved first and last residue. The D gene is left open where the match is weak. The listing skips clone size in some rows; elsewhere it reads once, few, many or a size class.

j_gene: TRBJ2-7
abundance: once
d_gene: TRBD1
v_gene: TRBV7-2
CDR3aa: CASSSGRDRVGEQYF
CDR3nt: TGTGCCAGCAGCTCCGGCCGGGACAGGGTTGGGGAGCAGTACTTC

j_gene: TRBJ1-1
abundance: few
d_gene: TRBD1
v_gene: TRBV29-1
CDR3aa: CSVLPGQAEAFF
CDR3nt: TGCAGCGTCCTACCGGGACAGGCTGAAGCTTTCTTT

j_gene: TRBJ2-2
abundance: once
d_gene: NA
v_gene: TRBV5-1
CDR3aa: CASSSRFINTGELFF
CDR3nt: TGCGCCAGCAGTTCCAGGTTTATAAACACCGGGGAGCTGTTTTTT

j_gene: TRBJ2-1
abundance: NA
d_gene: TRBD1
v_gene: TRBV6-1
CDR3aa: CASRDRGRNEQFF
CDR3nt: TGTGCCAGCAGAGACAGGGGGCGTAATGAGCAGTTCTTC

j_gene: TRBJ2-7
abundance: NA
d_gene: NA
v_gene: TRBV25-1
CDR3aa: CASSESSDKGYEQYF
CDR3nt: TGTGCCAGCAGTGAATCTTCTGATAAGGGCTACGAGCAGTACTTC

j_gene: TRBJ2-1
abundance: NA
d_gene: TRBD2
v_gene: TRBV25-1
CDR3aa: CASSGRLAGVYEQFF
CDR3nt: TGTGCCAGCAGTGGACGACTAGCGGGAGTGTATGAGCAGTTCTTC

j_gene: TRBJ2-2
abundance: few
d_gene: NA
v_gene: TRBV5-1
CDR3aa: CASSAGTDTGELFF
CDR3nt: TGCGCCAGCAGCGCCGGGACTGACACCGGGGAGCTGTTTTTT

j_gene: TRBJ2-7
abundance: few
d_gene: NA
v_gene: TRBV7-8
CDR3aa: CASSLDNEQYF
CDR3nt: TGTGCCAGCAGCTTAGATAACGAGCAGTACTTC

j_gene: TRBJ2-7
abundance: NA
d_gene: NA
v_gene: TRBV6-6
CDR3aa: CASSYSNSGYNYEQYF
CDR3nt: TGTGCCAGCAGTTACTCGAACTCAGGGTATAACTACGAGCAGTACTTC

j_gene: TRBJ2-5
abundance: few
d_gene: TRBD2
v_gene: TRBV11-3
CDR3aa: CASSLGGRGQETQYF
CDR3nt: TGTGCCAGCAGCTTAGGCGGGAGGGGTCAAGAGACCCAGTACTTC

j_gene: TRBJ2-1
abundance: NA
d_gene: NA
v_gene: TRBV2
CDR3aa: CASTPPEQSRYNEQFF
CDR3nt: TGTGCCAGCACACCCCCGGAACAGAGTAGATACAATGAGCAGTTCTTC

j_gene: TRBJ2-3
abundance: NA
d_gene: TRBD1
v_gene: TRBV7-9
CDR3aa: CASSLLRTGSTDTQYF
CDR3nt: TGTGCCAGCAGCCTCCTCAGGACAGGAAGCACAGATACGCAGTATTTT

j_gene: TRBJ1-5
abundance: NA
d_gene: NA
v_gene: TRBV7-8
CDR3aa: CASSPRRSNQPQHF
CDR3nt: TGTGCCAGCAGCCCCCGTCGTAGCAATCAGCCCCAGCATTTT

j_gene: TRBJ2-7
abundance: NA
d_gene: NA
v_gene: TRBV28
CDR3aa: CASRNRVEQYF
CDR3nt: TGTGCCAGCAGGAATAGGGTCGAGCAGTACTTC

j_gene: TRBJ1-2
abundance: NA
d_gene: NA
v_gene: TRBV28
CDR3aa: CASSHRYGYTF
CDR3nt: TGTGCCAGCAGCCACCGCTATGGCTACACCTTC

j_gene: TRBJ2-3
abundance: NA
d_gene: NA
v_gene: TRBV10-1
CDR3aa: CASSESPDRSLDTQYF
CDR3nt: TGCGCCAGCAGTGAGTCTCCCGACAGGTCCCTAGATACGCAGTATTTT

j_gene: TRBJ1-4
abundance: NA
d_gene: TRBD1
v_gene: TRBV27
CDR3aa: CASRTGTGAFRANEKLFF
CDR3nt: TGTGCCAGCAGGACCGGGACAGGGGCATTTCGGGCTAATGAAAAACTGTTTTTT

j_gene: TRBJ2-1
abundance: NA
d_gene: TRBD1
v_gene: TRBV11-2
CDR3aa: CASSWPGTGSSNEQFF
CDR3nt: TGTGCCAGCAGCTGGCCCGGGACAGGGTCGAGCAATGAGCAGTTCTTC

j_gene: TRBJ2-6
abundance: NA
d_gene: NA
v_gene: TRBV6-4
CDR3aa: CASSDSRSSGANVLTF
CDR3nt: TGTGCCAGCAGTGACTCCCGGAGCTCTGGGGCCAACGTCCTGACTTTC

j_gene: TRBJ2-1
abundance: once
d_gene: TRBD1
v_gene: TRBV6-1
CDR3aa: CASSEGSGTAVEQFF
CDR3nt: TGTGCCAGCAGTGAGGGATCCGGGACAGCGGTTGAGCAGTTCTTC

j_gene: TRBJ2-5
abundance: NA
d_gene: NA
v_gene: TRBV5-1
CDR3aa: CASSLKETQYF
CDR3nt: TGCGCCAGCAGCTTGAAAGAGACCCAGTACTTC

j_gene: TRBJ2-3
abundance: NA
d_gene: NA
v_gene: TRBV7-8
CDR3aa: CASSLAGTQQYF
CDR3nt: TGTGCCAGCAGCTTAGCCGGGACCCAGCAGTATTTT

j_gene: TRBJ2-1
abundance: NA
d_gene: TRBD2
v_gene: TRBV7-8
CDR3aa: CASSSPLAEVNNEQFF
CDR3nt: TGTGCCAGCAGCTCCCCCCTAGCGGAGGTTAACAATGAGCAGTTCTTC

j_gene: TRBJ2-1
abundance: once
d_gene: TRBD2
v_gene: TRBV18
CDR3aa: CASSLGTNQNEQFF
CDR3nt: TGTGCCAGCTCACTGGGGACTAACCAAAATGAGCAGTTCTTC

j_gene: TRBJ2-1
abundance: NA
d_gene: TRBD2
v_gene: TRBV30
CDR3aa: CAWRGAGVRNEQFF
CDR3nt: TGTGCCTGGAGGGGAGCGGGAGTCCGGAATGAGCAGTTCTTC

j_gene: TRBJ2-5
abundance: NA
d_gene: NA
v_gene: TRBV4-2
CDR3aa: CASSQDQLAGETQYF
CDR3nt: TGTGCCAGCAGCCAAGATCAGCTAGCCGGAGAGACCCAGTACTTC

j_gene: TRBJ2-1
abundance: NA
d_gene: NA
v_gene: TRBV5-1
CDR3aa: CASSLSSASYNEQFF
CDR3nt: TGCGCCAGCAGCCTTTCTAGCGCCTCCTACAATGAGCAGTTCTTC

j_gene: TRBJ2-1
abundance: NA
d_gene: NA
v_gene: TRBV5-4
CDR3aa: CASSLVATQQQFF
CDR3nt: TGTGCCAGCAGCTTGGTGGCTACTCAACAGCAGTTCTTC

j_gene: TRBJ2-7
abundance: few
d_gene: NA
v_gene: TRBV5-1
CDR3aa: CASSLDPGTYYEQYF
CDR3nt: TGCGCCAGCAGCCTGGACCCCGGGACATACTACGAGCAGTACTTC